Only one count was recorded for the clone carrying this TCR beta chain. The source of the sample is a study of T cell responses to AZD1222 COVID-19 vaccine. Sequenced by immunoSEQ multiplex PCR; TCRdb stores in-frame clones only, minus some. This sample has some 150,000 clones, with approximately 88% found just once. There are 13 residues in the CDR3. Germline V lookup: CDR1 MDHEN, CDR2 SYDVKM. The trim removed 6 bases at V and 3 bases at J, leaving 3 bases unmatched. The source material was peripheral blood, sampled on day 0 of AZD1222 vaccination. This receptor was taken from an adult in good health. J is TRBJ2-5 and V is TRBV28; 8 bases map to TRBD2. CDR3 bases: TGTGCCAGCAGCGGGGGGGAGGAAGAGACCCAGTACTTC. Encoded protein: CASSGGEEETQYF.